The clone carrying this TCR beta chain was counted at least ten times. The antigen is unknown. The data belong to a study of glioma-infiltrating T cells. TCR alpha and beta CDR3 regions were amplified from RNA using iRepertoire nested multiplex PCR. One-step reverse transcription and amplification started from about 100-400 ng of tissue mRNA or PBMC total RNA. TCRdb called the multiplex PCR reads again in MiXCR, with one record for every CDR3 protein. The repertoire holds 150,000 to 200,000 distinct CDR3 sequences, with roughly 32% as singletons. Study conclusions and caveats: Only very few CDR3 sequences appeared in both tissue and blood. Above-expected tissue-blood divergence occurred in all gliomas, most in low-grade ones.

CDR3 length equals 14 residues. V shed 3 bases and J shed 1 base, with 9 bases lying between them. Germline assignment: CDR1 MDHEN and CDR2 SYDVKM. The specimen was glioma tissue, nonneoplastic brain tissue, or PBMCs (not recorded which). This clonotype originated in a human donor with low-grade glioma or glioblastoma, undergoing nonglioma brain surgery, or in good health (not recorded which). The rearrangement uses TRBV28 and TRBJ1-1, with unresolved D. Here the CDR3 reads CASSFYPQNTEAFF. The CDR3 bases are TGTGCCAGCAGTTTTTATCCCCAGAACACTGAAGCTTTCTTT.